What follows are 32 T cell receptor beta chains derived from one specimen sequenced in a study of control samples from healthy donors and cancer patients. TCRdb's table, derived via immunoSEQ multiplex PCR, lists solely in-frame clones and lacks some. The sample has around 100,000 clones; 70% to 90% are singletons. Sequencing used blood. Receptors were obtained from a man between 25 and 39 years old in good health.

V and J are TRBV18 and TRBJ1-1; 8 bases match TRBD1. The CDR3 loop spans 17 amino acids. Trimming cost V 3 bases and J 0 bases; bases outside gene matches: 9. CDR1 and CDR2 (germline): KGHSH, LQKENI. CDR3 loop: CASSPKGTGVMNTEAFF. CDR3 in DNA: TGTGCCAGCTCACCGAAAGGGACAGGCGTCATGAACACTGAAGCTTTCTTT.

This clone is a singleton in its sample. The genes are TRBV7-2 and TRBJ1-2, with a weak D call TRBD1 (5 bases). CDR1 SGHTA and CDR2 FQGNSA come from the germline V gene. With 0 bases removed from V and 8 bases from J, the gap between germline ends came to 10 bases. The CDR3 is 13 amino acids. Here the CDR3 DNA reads TGTGCCAGCAGCTTAGCGCCAGGGAGGGGCTACACCTTC. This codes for CASSLAPGRGYTF.

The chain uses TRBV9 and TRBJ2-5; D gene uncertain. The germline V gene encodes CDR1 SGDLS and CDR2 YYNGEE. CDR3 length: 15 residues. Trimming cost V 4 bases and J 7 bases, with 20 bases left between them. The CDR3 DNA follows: TGTGCCAGCAGCCCCCTCCGGCTCGATGTCGGGACCCAGTACTTC. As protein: CASSPLRLDVGTQYF.

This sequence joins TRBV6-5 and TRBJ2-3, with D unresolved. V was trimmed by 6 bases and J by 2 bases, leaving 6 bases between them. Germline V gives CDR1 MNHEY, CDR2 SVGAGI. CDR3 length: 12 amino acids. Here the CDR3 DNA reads TGTGCCAGCAGGGGAACCACAGATACGCAGTATTTT. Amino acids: CASRGTTDTQYF.

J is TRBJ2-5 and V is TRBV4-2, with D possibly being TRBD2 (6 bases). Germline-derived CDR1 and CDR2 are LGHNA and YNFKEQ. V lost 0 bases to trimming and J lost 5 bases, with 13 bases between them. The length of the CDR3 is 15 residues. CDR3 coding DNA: TGTGCCAGCAGCCAAGATTCTCCCCGGGGGGAGACCCAGTACTTC. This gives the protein CASSQDSPRGETQYF.

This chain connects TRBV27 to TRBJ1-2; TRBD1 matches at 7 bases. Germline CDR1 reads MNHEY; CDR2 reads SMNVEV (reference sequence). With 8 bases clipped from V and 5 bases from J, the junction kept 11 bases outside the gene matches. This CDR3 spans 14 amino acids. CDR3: CASHRQGSEYGYTF. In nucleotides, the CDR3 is TGTGCCAGCCACCGACAGGGTTCGGAGTATGGCTACACCTTC.

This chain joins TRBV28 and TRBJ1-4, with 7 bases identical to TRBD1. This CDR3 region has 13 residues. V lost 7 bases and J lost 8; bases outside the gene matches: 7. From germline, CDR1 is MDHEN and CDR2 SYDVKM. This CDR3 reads CASISGQAEKLFF. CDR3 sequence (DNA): TGTGCCAGCATTTCAGGACAGGCCGAAAAACTGTTTTTT. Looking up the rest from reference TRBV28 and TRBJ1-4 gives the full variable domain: DVKVTQSSRYLVKRTGEKVFLECVQDMDHENMFWYRQDPGLGLRLIYFSYDVKMKEKGDIPEGYSVSREKKERFSLILESASTNQTSMYLCASISGQAEKLFFGSGTQLSVL.

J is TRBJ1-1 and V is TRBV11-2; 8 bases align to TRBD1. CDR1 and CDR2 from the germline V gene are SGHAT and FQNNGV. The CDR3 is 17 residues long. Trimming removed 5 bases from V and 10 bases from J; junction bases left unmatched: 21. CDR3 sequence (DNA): TGTGCCAGCAGCCCAATGACGTGGGCAGGGGGCATGTTAGGAGCTTTCTTT. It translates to CASSPMTWAGGMLGAFF.

The CDR3 DNA is TGCAGTGCTAGTGGAGGGGTGACCACCGAGCAGTACTTC. Amino acids: CSASGGVTTEQYF. The rearrangement links TRBV20-1 to TRBJ2-7; a weak D match, TRBD2 (6 bases). The CDR3 is 13 residues long. Trimming cost V 3 bases and J 6 bases, with 15 bases left between them. Germline V gene sequence: CDR1 DFQATT, CDR2 SNEGSKA (reference sequence).

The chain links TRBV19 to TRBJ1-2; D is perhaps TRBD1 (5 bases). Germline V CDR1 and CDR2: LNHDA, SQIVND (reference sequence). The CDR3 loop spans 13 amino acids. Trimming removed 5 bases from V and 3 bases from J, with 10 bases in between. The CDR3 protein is CASSQGRDYGYTF. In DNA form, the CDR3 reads TGTGCCAGTAGTCAGGGAAGGGACTATGGCTACACCTTC.

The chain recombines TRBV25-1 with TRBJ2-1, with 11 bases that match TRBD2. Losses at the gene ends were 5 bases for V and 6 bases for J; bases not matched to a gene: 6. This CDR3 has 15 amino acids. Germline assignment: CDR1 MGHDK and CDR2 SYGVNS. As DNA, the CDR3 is TGTGCCAGCAGTCCCCAGACTAGCGGGACCAATGAGCAGTTCTTC. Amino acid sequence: CASSPQTSGTNEQFF.

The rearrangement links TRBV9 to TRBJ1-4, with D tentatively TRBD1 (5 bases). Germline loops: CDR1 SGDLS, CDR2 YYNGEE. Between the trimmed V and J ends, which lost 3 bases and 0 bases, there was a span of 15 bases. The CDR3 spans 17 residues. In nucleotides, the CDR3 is TGTGCCAGCAGCGGAACGATCGACAGCACAACTAATGAAAAACTGTTTTTT. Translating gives CASSGTIDSTTNEKLFF.

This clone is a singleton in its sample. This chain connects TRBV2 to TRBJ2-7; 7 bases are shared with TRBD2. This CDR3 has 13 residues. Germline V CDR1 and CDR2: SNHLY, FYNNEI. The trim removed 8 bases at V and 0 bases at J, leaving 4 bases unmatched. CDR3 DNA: TGTGCCAGCGGTGGGACTAACTCCTACGAGCAGTACTTC. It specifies CASGGTNSYEQYF.

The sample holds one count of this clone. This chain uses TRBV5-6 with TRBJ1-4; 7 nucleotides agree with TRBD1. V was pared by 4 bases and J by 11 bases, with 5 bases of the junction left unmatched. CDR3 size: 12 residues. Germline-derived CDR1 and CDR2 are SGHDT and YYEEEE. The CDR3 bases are TGTGCCAGCAGCATCGGACAGGCCAAACTGTTTTTT. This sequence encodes CASSIGQAKLFF.

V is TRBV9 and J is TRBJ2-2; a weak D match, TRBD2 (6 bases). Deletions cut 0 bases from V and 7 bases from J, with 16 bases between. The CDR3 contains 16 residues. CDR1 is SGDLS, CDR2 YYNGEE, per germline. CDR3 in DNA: TGTGCCAGCAGCGTAGGCAGTGCGGGGATGGGCGGGGAGCTGTTTTTT. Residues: CASSVGSAGMGGELFF.

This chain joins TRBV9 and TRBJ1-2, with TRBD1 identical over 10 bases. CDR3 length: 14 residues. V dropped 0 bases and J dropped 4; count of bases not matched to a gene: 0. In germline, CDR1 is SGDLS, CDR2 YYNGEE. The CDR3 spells CASSVGTGGYGYTF. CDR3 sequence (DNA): TGTGCCAGCAGCGTAGGGACAGGGGGCTATGGCTACACCTTC.

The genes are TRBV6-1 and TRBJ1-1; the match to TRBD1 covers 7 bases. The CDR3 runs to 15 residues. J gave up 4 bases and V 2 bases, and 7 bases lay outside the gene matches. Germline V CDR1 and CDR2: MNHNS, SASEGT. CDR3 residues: CASSEMEGAGTEAFF. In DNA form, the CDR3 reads TGTGCCAGCAGTGAAATGGAGGGGGCCGGCACTGAAGCTTTCTTT.

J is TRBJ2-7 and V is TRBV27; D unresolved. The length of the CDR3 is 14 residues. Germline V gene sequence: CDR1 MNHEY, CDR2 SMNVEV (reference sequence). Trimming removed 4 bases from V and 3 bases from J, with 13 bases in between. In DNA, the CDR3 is TGTGCCAGCAGTTCTTCAAATCTCCTCTACGAGCAGTACTTC. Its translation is CASSSSNLLYEQYF.

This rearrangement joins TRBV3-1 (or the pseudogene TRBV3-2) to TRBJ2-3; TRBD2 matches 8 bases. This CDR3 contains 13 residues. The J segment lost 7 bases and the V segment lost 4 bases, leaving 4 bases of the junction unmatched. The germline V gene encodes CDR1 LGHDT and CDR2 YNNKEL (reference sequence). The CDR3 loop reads CASSPGRGYTQYF. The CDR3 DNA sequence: TGTGCCAGCAGCCCCGGGAGGGGGTATACGCAGTATTTT.

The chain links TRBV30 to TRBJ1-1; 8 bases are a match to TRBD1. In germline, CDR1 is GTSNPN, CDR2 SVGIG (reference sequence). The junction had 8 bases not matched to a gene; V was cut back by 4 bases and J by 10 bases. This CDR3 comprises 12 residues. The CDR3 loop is CAWNHGQGVAFF. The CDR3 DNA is TGTGCCTGGAATCACGGACAGGGTGTAGCTTTCTTT.

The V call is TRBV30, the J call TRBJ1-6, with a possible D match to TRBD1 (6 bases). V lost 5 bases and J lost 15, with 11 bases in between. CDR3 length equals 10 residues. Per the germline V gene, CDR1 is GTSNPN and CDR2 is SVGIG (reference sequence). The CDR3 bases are TGTGCCTGGGGGGACAAGCACCTCCACTTT. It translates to CAWGDKHLHF.

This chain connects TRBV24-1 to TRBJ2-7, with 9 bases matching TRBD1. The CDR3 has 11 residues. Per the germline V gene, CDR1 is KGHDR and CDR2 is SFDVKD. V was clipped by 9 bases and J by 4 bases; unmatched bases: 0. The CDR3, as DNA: TGTGCCACCGGGACAGGGTACGAGCAGTACTTC. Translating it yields CATGTGYEQYF.

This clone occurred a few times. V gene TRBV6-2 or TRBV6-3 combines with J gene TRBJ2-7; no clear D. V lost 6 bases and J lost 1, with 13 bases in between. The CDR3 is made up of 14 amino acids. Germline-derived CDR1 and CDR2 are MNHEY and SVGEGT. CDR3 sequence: CASSRPRRSYEQYF. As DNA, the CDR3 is TGTGCCAGCAGCCGCCCCAGGAGATCCTACGAGCAGTACTTC.

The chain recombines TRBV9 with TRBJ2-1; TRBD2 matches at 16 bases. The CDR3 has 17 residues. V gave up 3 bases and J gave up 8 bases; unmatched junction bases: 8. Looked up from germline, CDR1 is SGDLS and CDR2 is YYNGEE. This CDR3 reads CASSAPGLAGGPHEQFF. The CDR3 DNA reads TGTGCCAGCAGCGCCCCGGGACTAGCGGGAGGGCCCCATGAGCAGTTCTTC.

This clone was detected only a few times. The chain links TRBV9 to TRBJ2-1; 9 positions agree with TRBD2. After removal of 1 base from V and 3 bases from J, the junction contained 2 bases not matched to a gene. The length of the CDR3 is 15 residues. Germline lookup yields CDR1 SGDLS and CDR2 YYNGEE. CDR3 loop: CASSVLAGIYNEQFF. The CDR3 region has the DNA TGTGCCAGCAGCGTACTAGCGGGAATCTACAATGAGCAGTTCTTC. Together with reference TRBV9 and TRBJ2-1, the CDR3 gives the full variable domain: DSGVTQTPKHLITATGQRVTLRCSPRSGDLSVYWYQQSLDQGLQFLIQYYNGEERAKGNILERFSAQQFPDLHSELNLSSLELGDSALYFCASSVLAGIYNEQFFGPGTRLTVL.

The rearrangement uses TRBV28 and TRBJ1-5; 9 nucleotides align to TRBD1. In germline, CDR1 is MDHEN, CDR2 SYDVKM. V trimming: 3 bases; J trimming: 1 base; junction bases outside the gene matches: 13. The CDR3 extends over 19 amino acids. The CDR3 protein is CASSLETGGSGRSNQPQHF. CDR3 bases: TGTGCCAGCAGTTTGGAGACAGGGGGAAGTGGTCGGAGCAATCAGCCCCAGCATTTT.

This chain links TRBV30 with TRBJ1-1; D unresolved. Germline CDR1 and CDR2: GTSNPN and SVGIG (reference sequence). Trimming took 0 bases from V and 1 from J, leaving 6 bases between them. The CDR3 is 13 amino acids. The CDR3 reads CAWSVWQNTEAFF. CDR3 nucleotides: TGTGCCTGGAGTGTATGGCAGAACACTGAAGCTTTCTTT.

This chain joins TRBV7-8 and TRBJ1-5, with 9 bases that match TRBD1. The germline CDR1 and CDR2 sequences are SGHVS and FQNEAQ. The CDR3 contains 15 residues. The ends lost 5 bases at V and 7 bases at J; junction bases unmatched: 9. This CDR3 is CASSRKQGARQPQHF. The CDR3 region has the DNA TGTGCCAGCAGCCGTAAACAGGGGGCGAGACAGCCCCAGCATTTT.

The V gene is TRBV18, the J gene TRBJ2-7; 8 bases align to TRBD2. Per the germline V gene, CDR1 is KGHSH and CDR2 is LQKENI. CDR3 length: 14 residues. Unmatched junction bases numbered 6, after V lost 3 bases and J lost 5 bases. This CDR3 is CASSPAAGEDEQYF. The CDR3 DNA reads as TGTGCCAGCTCACCGGCAGCGGGAGAGGACGAGCAGTACTTC.

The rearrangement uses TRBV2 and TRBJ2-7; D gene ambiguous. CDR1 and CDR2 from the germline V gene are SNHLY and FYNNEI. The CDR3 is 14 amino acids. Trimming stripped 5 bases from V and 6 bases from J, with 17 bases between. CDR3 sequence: CASSRGSTGSEQYF. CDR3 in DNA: TGTGCCAGCAGTCGCGGTTCAACTGGGTCCGAGCAGTACTTC.

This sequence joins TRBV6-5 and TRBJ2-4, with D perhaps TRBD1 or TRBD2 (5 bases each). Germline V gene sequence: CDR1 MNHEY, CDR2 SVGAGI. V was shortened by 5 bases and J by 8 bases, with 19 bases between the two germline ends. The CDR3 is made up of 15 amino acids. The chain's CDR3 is CASSTGTGNEDIQYF. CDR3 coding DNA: TGTGCCAGCAGTACCGGGACGGGGAATGAGGACATTCAGTACTTC.

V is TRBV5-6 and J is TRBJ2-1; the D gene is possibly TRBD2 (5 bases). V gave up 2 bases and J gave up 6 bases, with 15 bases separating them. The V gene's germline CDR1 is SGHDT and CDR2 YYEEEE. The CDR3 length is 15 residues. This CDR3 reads CASSFGVRALNEQFF. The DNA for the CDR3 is TGTGCCAGCAGCTTCGGAGTGAGGGCTCTCAATGAGCAGTTCTTC.